Each of the 26 T cell receptor beta chains below was sequenced from the same sample in a study of shared clonotypes between healthy human individuals. Assay: immunoSEQ multiplex PCR; the TCRdb copy retains only in-frame clones and omits some. The table includes 600,000 to 750,000 clones, roughly 88% detected once. The sequenced sample was memory CD8+ T cells from PBMCs. Subset defined: CD45RO+ cells pooled with CCR7-negative TemRA cells. These receptors all come from a man aged 18 to 30 in good health. Some clones in this sample may be carry-over from other donors' samples.

This clone was found once. The V gene is TRBV7-9, the J gene TRBJ2-7; 12 bases are a match to TRBD2. The CDR3 has 18 amino acids. The germline V gene has CDR1 SEHNR and CDR2 FQNEAQ (reference sequence). The junction had 8 bases not matched to a gene; V was cut back by 1 base and J by 1 base. Here the CDR3 reads CASSLEVLAGGMSYEQYF. CDR3 in DNA: TGTGCCAGCAGCTTAGAGGTGCTAGCGGGAGGGATGTCCTACGAGCAGTACTTC. The variable domain in full, completed from reference TRBV7-9 and TRBJ2-7, reads DTGVSQNPRHKITKRGQNVTFRCDPISEHNRLYWYRQTLGQGPEFLTYFQNEAQLEKSRLLSDRFSAERPKGSFSTLEIQRTEQGDSAMYLCASSLEVLAGGMSYEQYFGPGTRLTVT.

This chain uses TRBV19 with TRBJ1-2; TRBD1 aligns across 7 bases. V shed 10 bases, J shed 4 bases, and the junction held 15 bases outside the gene matches. The length of the CDR3 is 15 residues. Germline V gene data show CDR1 as LNHDA and CDR2 as SQIVND (reference sequence). CDR3 amino acids: CAIHPGTASPYGYTF. DNA for the CDR3: TGTGCCATCCACCCCGGGACAGCATCTCCCTATGGCTACACCTTC.

The chain couples TRBV27 to TRBJ2-7, with a tentative D call TRBD1 (6 bases). The CDR3 runs to 14 residues. In germline, CDR1 is MNHEY, CDR2 SMNVEV (reference sequence). The V end was cut by 4 bases, the J end by 3 bases, with 13 bases between. CDR3 sequence (DNA): TGTGCCAGCAGTTCCAAGAGACAGGTCTACGAGCAGTACTTC. Amino acids: CASSSKRQVYEQYF.

This clone was seen just once. The chain has TRBV28 and TRBJ1-2; 8 positions match TRBD1. J lost 10 bases, V lost 4 bases, and 5 bases had no gene match. CDR3 length: 12 amino acids. Germline CDR1 MDHEN, CDR2 SYDVKM. In DNA form, the CDR3 reads TGTGCCAGCAGTTCACGGACAGGGCTCTACACCTTC. Residues: CASSSRTGLYTF.

The J gene is TRBJ2-1, the V gene TRBV19; 13 bases agree with TRBD2. From germline, CDR1 is LNHDA and CDR2 SQIVND (reference sequence). V lost 4 bases, J lost 8 bases, and 2 bases stayed unmatched. This CDR3 comprises 14 residues. The CDR3 coding sequence is TGTGCCAGTAGTAGGACTAGCGGGAGTGATGAGCAGTTCTTC. As protein: CASSRTSGSDEQFF.

The chain carries TRBV7-9 and TRBJ2-5; D ambiguous. Per germline, CDR1 SEHNR and CDR2 FQNEAQ (reference sequence). Trimming left V 1 base short and J 0 bases short, with 9 bases between. CDR3 length: 15 amino acids. Here the CDR3 reads CASSLGFANQETQYF. CDR3 bases: TGTGCCAGCAGCTTAGGGTTCGCGAACCAAGAGACCCAGTACTTC. The whole variable domain, remainder taken from reference TRBV7-9 and TRBJ2-5, is DTGVSQNPRHKITKRGQNVTFRCDPISEHNRLYWYRQTLGQGPEFLTYFQNEAQLEKSRLLSDRFSAERPKGSFSTLEIQRTEQGDSAMYLCASSLGFANQETQYFGPGTRLLVL.

This sequence joins TRBV28 and TRBJ2-7, with D maybe TRBD2 (6 bases). This CDR3 has 15 residues. Trimming removed 4 bases at V and 3 bases at J, with 16 bases between. The germline V gene has CDR1 MDHEN and CDR2 SYDVKM. In DNA, the CDR3 is TGTGCCAGCAGTTCCCTGTGGGGGGACGACTACGAGCAGTACTTC. Amino acids: CASSSLWGDDYEQYF. The variable domain in full, completed from reference TRBV28 and TRBJ2-7, reads DVKVTQSSRYLVKRTGEKVFLECVQDMDHENMFWYRQDPGLGLRLIYFSYDVKMKEKGDIPEGYSVSREKKERFSLILESASTNQTSMYLCASSSLWGDDYEQYFGPGTRLTVT.

The gene calls are TRBV27 and TRBJ1-3, with D unresolved. CDR1 is MNHEY and CDR2 is SMNVEV in the germline V gene (reference sequence). V was trimmed by 5 bases and J by 2 bases, leaving 13 bases between them. The CDR3 sequence is 15 residues long. The CDR3 region has the DNA TGTGCCAGCAGTCCGACCCCGAAACCTGGAAACACCATATATTTT. This translates into CASSPTPKPGNTIYF.

The CDR3 DNA sequence: TGTGCCAGCAGTTTATCTTGGGACTACACCGGGGAGCTGTTTTTT. Residues: CASSLSWDYTGELFF. This rearrangement joins TRBV27 to TRBJ2-2; maybe TRBD2 (6 bases). CDR1 is MNHEY and CDR2 is SMNVEV in the germline V gene (reference sequence). This CDR3 has 15 residues. V shed 0 bases and J shed 3 bases, with 8 bases lying between them.

The V call is TRBV27, the J call TRBJ2-2; 11 nucleotides match TRBD1. The CDR3 runs 14 residues. After removal of 9 bases from V and 6 bases from J, the junction contained 6 bases not matched to a gene. CDR1 and CDR2 from the germline V gene are MNHEY and SMNVEV (reference sequence). The CDR3 sequence: CASRTGGGAGELFF. The DNA for the CDR3 is TGTGCCAGTCGGACAGGGGGCGGGGCCGGGGAGCTGTTTTTT.

This chain uses TRBV5-4 with TRBJ2-1, with D perhaps TRBD2 (7 bases). Trimming cost V 0 bases and J 3 bases, with 19 bases left between them. The CDR3 spans 18 residues. Germline V gives CDR1 SGHNT, CDR2 YYREEE (reference sequence). CDR3 in DNA: TGTGCCAGCAGCTTGGAAGGGGGGCCCGGGAGGTTCTACAATGAGCAGTTCTTC. Encoded protein: CASSLEGGPGRFYNEQFF.

The sample holds a few counts of this clone. The chain carries TRBV7-9 and TRBJ2-1; D gene unclear. Trimming shortened V by 2 bases and J by 12 bases, and 5 bases separated the two germline ends. Germline-derived CDR1 and CDR2 are SEHNR and FQNEAQ (reference sequence). The CDR3 has 10 amino acids. The CDR3 sequence: CASSLTLQFF. The CDR3 coding sequence is TGTGCCAGCAGCTTAACTTTGCAGTTCTTC.

The chain joins TRBV4-3 to TRBJ1-1; 7 bases agree with TRBD1. The CDR3 is 16 residues long. Trimming at V came to 3 bases and at J to 1 base, leaving 8 bases not matched to a gene. CDR1 and CDR2 (germline): LGHNA, YSLEER. The CDR3 coding sequence is TGCGCCAGCAGCCACGACAGGGTTCGAAAGAACACTGAAGCTTTCTTT. This gives the protein CASSHDRVRKNTEAFF.

The rearrangement uses TRBV7-9 and TRBJ1-2; no firm D call. The germline V gene encodes CDR1 SEHNR and CDR2 FQNEAQ (reference sequence). The CDR3 extends over 15 amino acids. The V end lost 1 base, the J end lost 8 bases, and 17 bases lay between the germline ends. This CDR3 is CASSLGFPTDRGYTF. The CDR3 coding sequence is TGTGCCAGCAGCTTAGGATTTCCCACCGATCGGGGCTACACCTTC. The complete variable domain, with remaining parts taken from reference TRBV7-9 and TRBJ1-2, reads DTGVSQNPRHKITKRGQNVTFRCDPISEHNRLYWYRQTLGQGPEFLTYFQNEAQLEKSRLLSDRFSAERPKGSFSTLEIQRTEQGDSAMYLCASSLGFPTDRGYTFGSGTRLTVV.

This clone was detected a few times. This chain joins TRBV9 and TRBJ1-2; D possibly corresponds to TRBD1 (5 bases). CDR3 length: 13 amino acids. Deletions cut 1 base from V and 8 bases from J, with 12 bases between. Germline V CDR1 and CDR2: SGDLS, YYNGEE. The CDR3 nucleotides are TGTGCCAGCAGCGTACGGGGACTGGGAGGCTACACCTTC. Its translation: CASSVRGLGGYTF.

With respect to this clone: Different DNA sequences within this sample yield the same CDR3. The chain employs TRBV28 and TRBJ1-5; D might be TRBD1 (5 bases). The germline gives CDR1 MDHEN, CDR2 SYDVKM. Trimming removed 3 bases at V and 5 bases at J, with 8 bases between. There are 13 residues in the CDR3. In DNA form, the CDR3 reads TGTGCCAGCAGTTTGTGGGGGGATCAGCCCCAGCATTTT. As protein: CASSLWGDQPQHF.

The rearrangement joins TRBV7-9 to TRBJ2-7; 8 nucleotides align to TRBD2. This CDR3 spans 17 amino acids. Trimming at V came to 0 bases and at J to 0 bases, leaving 7 bases not matched to a gene. Germline V gene data show CDR1 as SEHNR and CDR2 as FQNEAQ (reference sequence). The CDR3 loop reads CASSLASGGRHSYEQYF. The CDR3 DNA reads TGTGCCAGCAGCTTAGCGTCTGGCGGGAGGCACTCCTACGAGCAGTACTTC.

This clone turned up a few times. V is TRBV28 and J is TRBJ1-5; D possibly corresponds to TRBD1 (5 bases). The germline V gene has CDR1 MDHEN and CDR2 SYDVKM. The CDR3 has 18 residues. V lost 2 bases and J 0 bases, leaving 17 bases between the germline ends. For the CDR3, the DNA is TGTGCCAGCAGTTTACAATCCTTCGGGGGTTATAGCAATCAGCCCCAGCATTTT. It is translated as CASSLQSFGGYSNQPQHF.

V and J are TRBV7-9 and TRBJ2-5; D is perhaps TRBD2 (5 bases). CDR3 length equals 14 residues. CDR1 SEHNR and CDR2 FQNEAQ come from the germline V gene (reference sequence). V lost 5 bases, J lost 1 base, and 11 bases lay in between. CDR3 sequence: CASSQSGTQETQYF. As DNA, the CDR3 is TGTGCCAGCAGCCAAAGCGGTACCCAAGAGACCCAGTACTTC. Supplemented by reference TRBV7-9 and TRBJ2-5, the full variable domain reads DTGVSQNPRHKITKRGQNVTFRCDPISEHNRLYWYRQTLGQGPEFLTYFQNEAQLEKSRLLSDRFSAERPKGSFSTLEIQRTEQGDSAMYLCASSQSGTQETQYFGPGTRLLVL.

The chain has TRBV11-2 and TRBJ2-7; possibly TRBD1 for D (5 bases). The CDR3 is 13 amino acids. Trimming cost V 3 bases and J 5 bases, with 11 bases left between them. Germline CDR1 SGHAT, CDR2 FQNNGV. In nucleotides, the CDR3 is TGTGCCAGCAGCTTCTCCGCAGGGCACGAGCAGTACTTC. It specifies CASSFSAGHEQYF.

This sequence joins TRBV27 and TRBJ2-6; D gene ambiguous. This CDR3 contains 15 residues. With 6 bases removed from V and 0 bases from J, the gap between germline ends came to 9 bases. Germline V gives CDR1 MNHEY, CDR2 SMNVEV (reference sequence). CDR3 residues: CASRRTASGANVLTF. The CDR3 bases are TGTGCCAGCAGGAGAACAGCCTCTGGGGCCAACGTCCTGACTTTC.

The V call is TRBV5-4, the J call TRBJ1-2; D is unresolved. Trimming took off 0 bases at V and 6 bases at J, with 15 bases between the two ends. This CDR3 comprises 15 residues. Germline assignment: CDR1 SGHNT and CDR2 YYREEE (reference sequence). The CDR3 nucleotides read TGTGCCAGCAGCTTGGTAGCAGGCGCCACCGATGGCTACACCTTC. It yields the protein CASSLVAGATDGYTF.

CDR3 loop: CASSLKPYEQYF. CDR3 DNA: TGTGCCAGCAGCTTAAAGCCCTACGAGCAGTACTTC. The chain links TRBV7-9 to TRBJ2-7; D is unresolved. The CDR3 has 12 residues. The germline CDR1 and CDR2 sequences are SEHNR and FQNEAQ (reference sequence). With 2 bases removed from V and 2 bases from J, the gap between germline ends came to 4 bases.

V usage is TRBV11-2 and J usage is TRBJ2-4; either TRBD1 or TRBD2 may fit D (5 bases each). V was clipped by 5 bases and J by 1 base, with 15 bases between them. The CDR3 is made up of 16 amino acids. Per germline, CDR1 SGHAT and CDR2 FQNNGV. The CDR3 DNA reads TGTGCCAGCAGCCGAGTGAGGGGCCCGGCCAAAAACATTCAGTACTTC. This sequence encodes CASSRVRGPAKNIQYF.

About this clone: A junction end diverges from the germline sequence, so it may reflect a read error. The chain recombines TRBV7-6 with TRBJ1-1, with D possibly matching TRBD1 (5 bases). The CDR3 covers 15 residues. The germline gives CDR1 SGHVS, CDR2 FNYEAQ. The CDR3 bases are TGTGCCGGCAGCTCTTGGGGCAGGGAAGGTACTGAAGCTTTCTTT. Translated, it gives CAGSSWGREGTEAFF.

The chain joins TRBV15 to TRBJ1-1, with TRBD1 matching over 7 bases. The CDR3 consists of 16 residues. Germline-derived CDR1 and CDR2 are LNHNV and YYDKDF (reference sequence). The J segment lost 1 base and the V segment lost 1 base, leaving 6 bases of the junction unmatched. CDR3 amino acids: CATSRGGNRGNTEAFF. CDR3 in DNA: TGTGCCACCAGCAGAGGAGGTAACAGGGGGAACACTGAAGCTTTCTTT.